This T cell receptor beta chain originates from a study of T cell changes during pregnancy in multiple sclerosis. Germline CDR1 reads SGHDN; CDR2 reads FVKESK. CDR3 length: 16 amino acids. The trim removed 0 bases at V and 5 bases at J, leaving 9 bases unmatched. Only in-frame clones appear in the TCRdb table, and some are missing; sequencing was by immunoSEQ multiplex PCR. The table lists around 69,000 clones, just over 90% of them singletons, with about 1.2% in the top ten. The specimen was peripheral blood, collected in the third trimester of pregnancy. This sequence joins TRBV14 and TRBJ1-1; 7 bases agree with TRBD1. The TCR was taken from a female donor with multiple sclerosis, enrolled in a pregnancy study. The CDR3 coding sequence is TGTGCCAGCAGCCAAGATCTTGGACAGGTACCGACTGAAGCTTTCTTT. Translated, it gives CASSQDLGQVPTEAFF.